Reported below is one T cell receptor beta chain. Generated by immunoSEQ multiplex PCR, the TCRdb table keeps only in-frame clones and is missing some. This table holds tens of thousands of clones, about 87% found once. These data are taken from a study of blood T cell repertoires in COVID-19. Between the trimmed V and J ends, which lost 1 base and 2 bases, there was a span of 21 bases. The V gene's germline CDR1 is SGHVS and CDR2 FNYEAQ. This CDR3 has 20 residues. The sequence was obtained from a man aged 50 or older with acute or convalescent COVID-19. Sequenced material: peripheral blood. J is TRBJ2-6 and V is TRBV7-6; tentative D call: TRBD1 (6 bases). DNA for the CDR3: TGTGCCAGCAGCTTAGATATCGGGAACAGGGATTTCACTGGGGCCAACGTCCTGACTTTC. Translation gives CASSLDIGNRDFTGANVLTF.